These 18 T cell receptor beta chains were sequenced from one sample in a study of neoadjuvant anti-PD-1 for oral cavity cancer. TCRdb's table, derived via immunoSEQ multiplex PCR, lists solely in-frame clones and lacks some. The repertoire holds some 71,000 clones, with 80% to 90% as singletons. The specimen was PBMCs, collected before nivolumab (anti-PD-1) treatment. Receptors originate from a person between 40 and 80 years old with oral cavity squamous cell carcinoma.

J is TRBJ1-3 and V is TRBV11-2; D ambiguous. Trimming left V 2 bases short and J 5 bases short, with 22 bases between. Per germline, CDR1 SGHAT and CDR2 FQNNGV. The length of the CDR3 is 18 residues. CDR3 nucleotides: TGTGCCAGCAGCTTACGAGGACCCGTGGCCAGCTTAAGAAACACCATATATTTT. As protein: CASSLRGPVASLRNTIYF. Filled out from reference TRBV11-2 and TRBJ1-3, the complete variable domain reads EAGVAQSPRYKIIEKRQSVAFWCNPISGHATLYWYQQILGQGPKLLIQFQNNGVVDDSQLPKDRFSAERLKGVDSTLKIQPAKLEDSAVYLCASSLRGPVASLRNTIYFGEGSWLTVV.

Written as DNA, the CDR3 is TGCGCCAGCAGCTTTACAGGGGGAGTCACTGAAGCTTTCTTT. Protein sequence: CASSFTGGVTEAFF. The rearrangement uses TRBV5-1 and TRBJ1-1, with 8 bases matching TRBD1. CDR1 is SGHRS, CDR2 YFSETQ, per germline. Losses at the gene ends were 2 bases for V and 4 bases for J; bases not matched to a gene: 4. CDR3 length: 14 residues.

The chain couples TRBV2 to TRBJ1-4, with D tentatively TRBD1 (5 bases). Per the germline V gene, CDR1 is SNHLY and CDR2 is FYNNEI. Trimming removed 2 bases from V and 8 bases from J, with 9 bases in between. The CDR3 has 13 residues. The chain's CDR3 is CASSETWGEKLFF. CDR3 nucleotides: TGTGCCAGCAGTGAAACCTGGGGGGAAAAACTGTTTTTT.

This clone was observed a single time. The rearrangement joins TRBV5-1 to TRBJ1-1, with TRBD1 identical over 10 bases. The V segment lost 3 bases and the J segment 6 bases; nucleotides outside the gene matches: 5. Germline V gene lookup returns CDR1 SGHRS and CDR2 YFSETQ. CDR3 length equals 14 residues. The CDR3 spells CASSSDRGSAEAFF. Here the CDR3 DNA reads TGCGCCAGCAGCTCGGACAGGGGGAGCGCTGAAGCTTTCTTT.

The chain joins TRBV11-3 to TRBJ2-1; TRBD2 is a possible D gene (5 bases). The germline V gene encodes CDR1 SGHNT and CDR2 YENEEA. Trimming cost V 2 bases and J 10 bases, with 18 bases left between them. The CDR3 sequence is 15 residues long. The CDR3 here is CASSLWRAAVGEQFF. The CDR3 DNA reads as TGTGCCAGCAGCTTATGGCGGGCGGCCGTCGGCGAGCAGTTCTTC.

Turning to this clone: The sample holds other DNA sequences that translate to the same CDR3. The rearrangement uses TRBV6-5 and TRBJ1-2; a weak D match, TRBD1 (5 bases). This CDR3 has 13 residues. Germline V gives CDR1 MNHEY, CDR2 SVGAGI. V dropped 0 bases and J dropped 4 bases, with 6 bases sitting between them. The CDR3 coding sequence is TGTGCCAGCAGTTACTCTGGGGGCTATGGCTACACCTTC. Amino acids: CASSYSGGYGYTF.

The V and J genes are TRBV5-5 and TRBJ1-1; D is possibly TRBD1 (5 bases). CDR1 and CDR2 from the germline V gene are SGHKS and YYEKEE (reference sequence). V lost 0 bases and J 5 bases, leaving 11 bases between the germline ends. The CDR3 runs to 14 residues. The CDR3 sequence: CASSLEHRRTEAFF. Written as DNA, the CDR3 is TGTGCCAGCAGCTTGGAACACAGGAGGACTGAAGCTTTCTTT.

The chain has TRBV7-9 and TRBJ1-5, with a possible D match to TRBD1 (5 bases). The CDR3 sequence is 18 residues long. Trimming removed 5 bases at V and 0 bases at J, with 20 bases between. The germline V gene has CDR1 SEHNR and CDR2 FQNEAQ (reference sequence). The DNA for the CDR3 is TGTGCCAGCAGCCATCCAACAGGAAAGAGTCTTAGCAATCAGCCCCAGCATTTT. This translates into CASSHPTGKSLSNQPQHF.

V usage is TRBV30 and J usage is TRBJ2-1, with TRBD2 matching 9 bases. Trimming took 4 bases from V and 6 from J; bases not matched to a gene: 19. The CDR3 is 18 amino acids. The germline V gene encodes CDR1 GTSNPN and CDR2 SVGIG (reference sequence). This chain's CDR3 is CAWNRRASGTGARNEQFF. CDR3 DNA: TGTGCCTGGAATCGTAGAGCTAGCGGGACGGGGGCCCGCAATGAGCAGTTCTTC.

The V call is TRBV14, the J call TRBJ2-7; D is ambiguous. Germline values: CDR1 SGHDN, CDR2 FVKESK. V was shortened by 1 base and J by 0 bases, with 10 bases between the two germline ends. This CDR3 has 15 amino acids. The CDR3 DNA sequence: TGTGCCAGCAGCCAAGCAGCAACAATCTCCTACGAGCAGTACTTC. The encoded protein is CASSQAATISYEQYF.

The CDR3 bases are TGCGCCAGCAGCTTCGGACTAGCGGGAGGTACCTTTCCCTACGAGCAGTACTTC. It specifies CASSFGLAGGTFPYEQYF. V and J are TRBV5-1 and TRBJ2-7, with 14 bases matching TRBD2. V was clipped by 2 bases and J by 2 bases; unmatched bases: 9. The CDR3 is 18 amino acids. Germline V gene sequence: CDR1 SGHRS, CDR2 YFSETQ.

The chain recombines TRBV7-6 with TRBJ1-1, with 9 bases fitting TRBD1. CDR3 size: 14 residues. The germline gives CDR1 SGHVS, CDR2 FNYEAQ. The ends lost 1 base at V and 11 bases at J; junction bases unmatched: 8. CDR3 amino acids: CASSLVPYRGLAFF. The CDR3 DNA follows: TGTGCCAGCAGCTTAGTCCCCTACAGGGGGCTGGCTTTCTTT.

This chain connects TRBV15 to TRBJ1-1; D is unresolved. V shed 0 bases and J shed 2 bases, with 13 bases lying between them. This CDR3 is 16 amino acids long. Germline V gene sequence: CDR1 LNHNV, CDR2 YYDKDF (reference sequence). CDR3 loop: CATSRDSAGTNTEAFF. The CDR3 DNA follows: TGTGCCACCAGCAGAGATTCGGCAGGAACCAACACTGAAGCTTTCTTT.

The V call is TRBV6-4, the J call TRBJ2-2; TRBD1 matches at 10 bases. Trimming took 6 bases from V and 5 from J; bases not matched to a gene: 3. CDR1 is MRHNA and CDR2 is SNTAGT in the germline V gene. This CDR3 contains 14 residues. Here the CDR3 reads CASRRTGGTGELFF. For the CDR3, the DNA is TGTGCCAGCAGACGGACAGGGGGGACCGGGGAGCTGTTTTTT.

The chain is built from TRBV7-9 and TRBJ1-1; possibly TRBD1 for D (5 bases). The CDR3 totals 15 residues. Germline loops: CDR1 SEHNR, CDR2 FQNEAQ (reference sequence). V was trimmed by 1 base and J by 1 base, leaving 10 bases between them. In DNA form, the CDR3 reads TGTGCCAGCAGCTTAGTCGGGGACTCGAACACTGAAGCTTTCTTT. Translated, it gives CASSLVGDSNTEAFF.

J is TRBJ2-7 and V is TRBV7-9, with 8 bases identical to TRBD2. Losses at the gene ends were 1 base for V and 10 bases for J; bases not matched to a gene: 12. CDR1 SEHNR and CDR2 FQNEAQ come from the germline V gene (reference sequence). The CDR3 length is 15 residues. CDR3 nucleotide sequence: TGTGCCAGCAGCTTAGGAGCCAGCGGGAGCCCCGTTCAGTACTTC. Translation gives CASSLGASGSPVQYF.

The rearrangement joins TRBV7-8 to TRBJ2-1, with a tentative D call TRBD1 (6 bases). The CDR3 loop spans 13 amino acids. Germline CDR1 and CDR2: SGHVS and FQNEAQ. Deletions cut 8 bases from V and 3 bases from J, with 11 bases between. The CDR3 region is CASASDSYNEQFF. The CDR3, as DNA: TGTGCCAGCGCCTCGGACAGCTACAATGAGCAGTTCTTC.

The gene calls are TRBV6-1 and TRBJ1-2; 8 bases are a match to TRBD1. The CDR3 runs 13 residues. The V and J ends lost 6 bases and 4 bases, in that order; junction bases with no gene match: 4. The germline CDR1 and CDR2 sequences are MNHNS and SASEGT. The CDR3 sequence is CASRIDRGYGYTF. The CDR3, as DNA: TGTGCCAGCAGAATAGACAGGGGCTATGGCTACACCTTC.